This T cell receptor beta chain was identified in a study of blood T cell repertoires in COVID-19. Study-level information: Acute and convalescent COVID-19 specimens originated in the United States, Italy and Spain.

CDR1 and CDR2 from the germline V gene are SGHNT and YYREEE (reference sequence). The CDR3 sequence is 14 residues long. V was cut by 2 bases and J by 1 base, with 7 bases left in between. Authors' analysis steps: Amplification with reference gene primers provided the estimates of nucleated cell counts. Only in-frame clones appear in the TCRdb table, and some are missing; sequencing was by immunoSEQ multiplex PCR. V and J calls and clone size follow that table, whereas D and trimming were derived from the DNA. Among nearly 200,000 clones listed, roughly four fifths were seen once. The chain couples TRBV5-4 to TRBJ2-1, with D unclear. Sequenced: peripheral blood. The receptor comes from a human donor with acute or convalescent COVID-19. The donor label of this sample is uncertain. The CDR3 bases are TGTGCCAGCAGCTTTGGCGGATCCTACAATGAGCAGTTCTTC. Its protein is CASSFGGSYNEQFF. Drawing the rest from reference TRBV5-4 and TRBJ2-1, the complete variable domain is ETGVTQSPTHLIKTRGQQVTLRCSSQSGHNTVSWYQQALGQGPQFIFQYYREEENGRGNFPPRFSGLQFPNYSSELNVNALELDDSALYLCASSFGGSYNEQFFGPGTRLTVL.